This TCR beta chain came from a study of identical twins. Through template switching, a universal primer site was introduced, and the cDNA contained unique molecular identifiers. TCRdb reprocessed the 5' RACE reads via MiXCR and lists one record per CDR3 protein. Of approximately 190,000 distinct CDR3 sequences in the sample, about 15% are singletons; the top ten hold about 38%. The V gene lost 5 bases and the J gene lost 1 base, with 5 bases spanning the gap. CDR3 length: 11 amino acids. The germline V gene encodes CDR1 DFQATT and CDR2 SNEGSKA (reference sequence). Study-wide findings and caveats: Memory repertoires showed no such pattern, whereas abundant cord blood beta clonotypes carried fewer insertions.

The sample holds a few counts of this clonotype. Its matching antigen is unknown. In addition, the sample was reused for a study of T cells expressing NK-cell markers. That source notes: Serological testing identified seven of the eight sequenced donors as HCMV-seropositive and one as seronegative. Unclear, still, was the HCMV specificity of the expanded NKG2C+ T cell clones.

The rearrangement links TRBV20-1 to TRBJ1-1; D gene uncertain. Sequencing was performed on CD8+ T cells sorted from blood. This TCR derives from a woman between 18 and 30 years old in good health. The CDR3 nucleotides are TGCAGTGCTCAGTGGAACACTGAAGCTTTCTTT. Its translation: CSAQWNTEAFF.